This TCR beta chain was profiled in a study of monozygotic twins with inflammatory bowel disease. Germline V gene data show CDR1 as LNHDA and CDR2 as SQIVND (reference sequence). The length of the CDR3 is 17 residues. Points on this clonotype: Its specificity is unknown.

The study's findings and limits: Against healthy co-twins, IBD patients had lower TCRbeta diversity (measured by inverse Simpson). Twin pairs that were concordant did not differ from discordant pairs in repertoire similarity, possibly from limited power.

Template switching introduced UMIs that contain a 6-nucleotide sample barcode. TCRdb derives one entry per CDR3 protein from the 5' RACE reads, leaving out DNA. This sample's clone table lists around 140,000 distinct CDR3 sequences. The receptor's source is a human donor with ulcerative colitis or Crohn's disease, or a healthy co-twin of an affected twin (not recorded which). Sequenced material: blood. The chain employs TRBV19 and TRBJ2-2; TCRdb lists TRBD1, though no DNA is available to test this call. The CDR3: CASSITLRGRVRGELFF.